These 13 T cell receptor beta chains were all obtained from the same sample, sequenced in a study of blood T cell repertoires in COVID-19. TCRdb's copy holds only in-frame clones and misses some; the assay was immunoSEQ multiplex PCR. The table lists over 200,000 clones, 70% to 90% of them singletons. The sequenced sample was PBMCs or T cells enriched from blood (not recorded which). These receptors were taken from a man aged 25 to 40 who had recovered from COVID-19.

The chain links TRBV11-2 to TRBJ1-1; D unclear. Deletions cut 2 bases from V and 5 bases from J, with 9 bases between. CDR3 size: 13 residues. Germline V gives CDR1 SGHAT, CDR2 FQNNGV. CDR3 bases: TGTGCCAGCAGCTTACTGGCGGGGACTGAAGCTTTCTTT. Residues: CASSLLAGTEAFF.

The rearrangement links TRBV21-1 to TRBJ2-2; TRBD1 is the table's D call, not checked against the DNA. TRBV21-1 is classified as a pseudogene. The CDR3 runs to 15 residues. CDR3 nucleotide sequence: TGTGCCAGCAGCAAATCCCCTGACAGGGACCGGGAGCTGTTTTTT. Protein sequence: CASSKSPDRDRELFF.

The chain joins TRBV2 to TRBJ2-1, with TRBD2 matching over 8 bases. With 11 bases clipped from V and 14 bases from J, the junction kept 11 bases outside the gene matches. Germline V gives CDR1 SNHLY, CDR2 FYNNEI. The CDR3 is 11 amino acids. The CDR3 is CARGGLELEFF. DNA for the CDR3: TGTGCCCGAGGGGGACTAGAGCTTGAGTTCTTC. Variable domain in full (rest from reference TRBV2 and TRBJ2-1): EPEVTQTPSHQVTQMGQEVILRCVPISNHLYFYWYRQILGQKVEFLVSFYNNEISEKSEIFDDQFSVERPDGSNFTLKIRSTKLEDSAMYFCARGGLELEFFGPGTRLTVL.

CDR3 DNA sequence: TGTGCCAGCAGTCAGAGACAGGGGAACGGCTACACCTTC. This gives the protein CASSQRQGNGYTF. V usage is TRBV12-3 or TRBV12-4 and J usage is TRBJ1-2; 8 bases agree with TRBD1. The CDR3 runs 13 residues. The V segment lost 5 bases and the J segment 8 bases; nucleotides outside the gene matches: 7.

V usage is TRBV4-3 and J usage is TRBJ1-2; 8 positions match TRBD1. The germline CDR1 and CDR2 sequences are LGHNA and YSLEER. The V segment lost 3 bases and the J segment 2 bases; nucleotides outside the gene matches: 5. This CDR3 spans 15 amino acids. For the CDR3, the DNA is TGCGCCAGCAGCCATAAACAGGGGGTGAACTATGGCTACACCTTC. It translates to CASSHKQGVNYGYTF.

As for this clone: Distinct nucleotide sequences in the sample also encode this CDR3. J is TRBJ1-2 and V is TRBV18; D may be TRBD1 (6 bases). Germline values: CDR1 KGHSH, CDR2 LQKENI. The CDR3 length is 11 residues. V lost 6 bases and J lost 5, with 7 bases in between. CDR3 in DNA: TGTGCCAGCTCCGGACAGTATGGCTACACCTTC. It specifies CASSGQYGYTF.

This clone was counted at least ten times. This chain links TRBV4-3 with TRBJ2-6; TRBD1 agrees at 7 bases. Germline CDR1 and CDR2: LGHNA and YSLEER. Losses at the gene ends were 2 bases for V and 2 bases for J; bases not matched to a gene: 6. This CDR3 region has 17 residues. The CDR3 here is CASSQSNTGAGANVLTF. As DNA, the CDR3 is TGCGCCAGCAGCCAATCCAATACAGGGGCTGGGGCCAACGTCCTGACTTTC.

The sample holds a few counts of this clone. The V call is TRBV2, the J call TRBJ1-5, with D maybe TRBD1 (6 bases). Germline CDR1 is SNHLY and CDR2 is FYNNEI. This CDR3 comprises 15 residues. V lost 6 bases and J lost 4, with 16 bases in between. For the CDR3, the DNA is TGTGCCAGCAGCGTCCGGGCAGGGGAAAATCAGCCCCAGCATTTT. Its translation: CASSVRAGENQPQHF.

This clone was recorded once. V and J are TRBV28 and TRBJ2-7; a weak D match, TRBD2 (5 bases). Germline V gene lookup returns CDR1 MDHEN and CDR2 SYDVKM. CDR3 size: 15 residues. V was shortened by 3 bases and J by 1 base, with 13 bases between the two germline ends. CDR3 loop: CASSLWSGMSYEQYF. CDR3 in DNA: TGTGCCAGCAGTTTGTGGTCCGGGATGTCCTACGAGCAGTACTTC.

The gene calls are TRBV4-1 and TRBJ2-2; no reliable D call. The CDR3 has 15 residues. From germline, CDR1 is MGHRA and CDR2 YSYEKL. Deletions cut 4 bases from V and 7 bases from J, with 16 bases between. CDR3 bases: TGCGCCAGCAGCCGAGCTTTAACGTCGGGCGGGGAGCTGTTTTTT. It specifies CASSRALTSGGELFF.

The V call is TRBV28, the J call TRBJ1-4; 9 bases are shared with TRBD1. The CDR3 is made up of 15 amino acids. V lost 5 bases, J lost 7 bases, and 8 bases stayed unmatched. CDR1 is MDHEN and CDR2 is SYDVKM in the germline V gene. As DNA, the CDR3 is TGTGCCAGCAGTCAAGCCGGGACAGGGACTGAAAAACTGTTTTTT. Its protein is CASSQAGTGTEKLFF.

The rearrangement uses TRBV27 and TRBJ1-4; 9 positions match TRBD1. Germline V gives CDR1 MNHEY, CDR2 SMNVEV (reference sequence). The CDR3 has 16 residues. V trimming: 6 bases; J trimming: 7 bases; junction bases outside the gene matches: 12. The CDR3 DNA reads as TGTGCCAGCAGCCACCGACCGGGACAGGGAAGTGAAAAACTGTTTTTT. Translation: CASSHRPGQGSEKLFF.

CDR3 loop: CASSLGENTEAFF. As DNA, the CDR3 is TGTGCCAGCAGCTTAGGAGAGAACACTGAAGCTTTCTTT. V usage is TRBV7-9 and J usage is TRBJ1-1; D call uncertain. V dropped 1 base and J dropped 1 base, with 4 bases sitting between them. This CDR3 contains 13 residues. Germline CDR1 SEHNR, CDR2 FQNEAQ (reference sequence).